The clone carrying this TCR beta chain has a count of ten or more. Its target is not known. The source material, RNA transcripts, was used to amplify TCR beta CDR3 regions. A first-round RT-PCR of the TCR CDR3 used the HTBI primer set. TCRdb used MiXCR to reprocess the multiplex PCR reads, holding one entry per CDR3 protein. The sample yields about 350,000 distinct CDR3 sequences, less than 20% seen once. The sample is drawn from a study of T cells in Graves' hyperthyroidism and ophthalmopathy. Study-wide points: The model forecast ophthalmopathy, anticipating it by a median roughly 6 months before onset.

Individuals with ophthalmopathy presented a Clinical Activity Score of at least 3, a NOSPECS grade of at least 4 and a duration under 3 months. The CDR3 has 15 residues. The V end lost 0 bases, the J end lost 2 bases, and 11 bases lay between the germline ends. Germline V CDR1 and CDR2: SGDLS, YYNGEE. The sequence was obtained from a middle-aged woman with Graves' ophthalmopathy. The sample comprised blood. V usage is TRBV9 and J usage is TRBJ1-2, with D maybe TRBD1 (6 bases). The CDR3 DNA is TGTGCCAGCAGCGTAGTACCAGGGACAAACTATGGCTACACCTTC. Its translation is CASSVVPGTNYGYTF.